This T cell receptor beta chain was found in a study of T cell responses to AZD1222 COVID-19 vaccine. Notes on the study in general: It was only a handful of AZD1222 recipients who were seropositive at baseline.

V was pared by 0 bases and J by 7 bases, with 12 bases between. The CDR3 loop spans 15 amino acids. The germline V gene has CDR1 LGHNA and CDR2 YSLEER. The data were produced by immunoSEQ multiplex PCR, yet TCRdb's version contains in-frame clones alone and is incomplete. Counted here are about 89,000 clones, about 88% occurring once; the ten biggest clones make up approximately 5.1%. This clone is a singleton in its sample. The antigen remains unidentified. Sequencing was performed on peripheral blood, taken 28 days after the second AZD1222 dose. V and J are TRBV4-3 and TRBJ2-2; D is perhaps TRBD2 (5 bases). The receptor comes from an adult who received the AZD1222 COVID-19 vaccine. Here the CDR3 DNA reads TGCGCCAGCAGCCAAGATTCCCAGCGGAACGGGGAGCTGTTTTTT. Translated: CASSQDSQRNGELFF.